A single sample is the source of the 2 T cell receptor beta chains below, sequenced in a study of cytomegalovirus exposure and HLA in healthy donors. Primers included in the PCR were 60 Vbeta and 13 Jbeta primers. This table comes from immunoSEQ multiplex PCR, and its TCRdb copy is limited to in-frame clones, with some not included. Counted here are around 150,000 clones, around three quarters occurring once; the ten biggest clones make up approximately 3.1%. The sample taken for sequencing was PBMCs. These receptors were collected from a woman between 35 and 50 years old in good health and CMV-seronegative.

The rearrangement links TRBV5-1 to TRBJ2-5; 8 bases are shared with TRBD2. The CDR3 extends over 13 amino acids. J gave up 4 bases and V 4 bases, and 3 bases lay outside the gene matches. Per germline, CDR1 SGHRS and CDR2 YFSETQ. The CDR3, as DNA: TGCGCCAGCAGCCGGGCGGGGGGAGAGACCCAGTACTTC. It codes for CASSRAGGETQYF.

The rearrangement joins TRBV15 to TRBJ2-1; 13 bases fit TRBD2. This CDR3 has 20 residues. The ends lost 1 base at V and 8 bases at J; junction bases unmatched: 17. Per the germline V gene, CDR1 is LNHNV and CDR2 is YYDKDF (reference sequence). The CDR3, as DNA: TGTGCCACCAGCAGAGGGTCGAGCTTGCTAGGGACTAGCGGGACGGATGAGCAGTTCTTC. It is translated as CATSRGSSLLGTSGTDEQFF. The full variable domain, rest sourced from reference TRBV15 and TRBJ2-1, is DAMVIQNPRYQVTQFGKPVTLSCSQTLNHNVMYWYQQKSSQAPKLLFHYYDKDFNNEADTPDNFQSRRPNTSFCFLDIRSPGLGDTAMYLCATSRGSSLLGTSGTDEQFFGPGTRLTVL.